This TCR beta chain was retrieved from a study of T-cell memory formation after mild COVID-19 (dated by TCRdb to 2020 to 2023). Looking at the study overall: TCR sequence clusters from the two donors were largely donor specific. Two young, previously healthy adult volunteers made up the cohort, one male and one female. In a couple of donors, T-cell clones that expanded and contracted after mild COVID-19 were followed by sequencing TCRalpha and TCRbeta repertoires longitudinally.

PBMCs were isolated by Ficoll-Paque density gradient centrifugation. The CDR3, from cysteine to phenylalanine, totals 17 residues. The read is trimmed to its CDR3 DNA, 51 bases read in frame from base 1. Via the germline V gene, CDR1 is SGDLS and CDR2 YYNGEE. V gives up 4 bases and J gives up 1 base, and the segment between their germline ends measures 20 bases. The instrument was an Illumina NovaSeq 6000. TCRalpha and TCRbeta cDNA libraries were built by 5'RACE with constant-segment primers, adding sample barcodes and unique molecular identifiers. RNA was extracted from every sample with Trizol reagent. Libraries were amplified in two PCR steps, with a second sample barcode and Illumina TruSeq adapters added in the second step. Sequencing of the libraries was done on an Illumina NovaSeq, producing 2 x 150 bp paired-end reads. Under the source paper's analysis protocol: Demultiplexing of reads and collapsing into UMI-guided consensus sequences were performed with migec v1.2.7. Using mixcr v2.1.11, the UMI consensuses were aligned to TRA and TRB V and J templates and assembled into clonotypes. A clonotype was counted as expanded or contracted only when both edgeR and NoisET called the clonotype significant, with the noise models trained on biological replicates. For edgeR calls, a false discovery rate-adjusted p below 0.01 and a log2 fold-change threshold of 1 were applied. As an exploratory analysis of dynamics, max-normalized trajectories of the 1000 most abundant clonotypes were examined with PCA combined with hierarchical clustering. Separately sequenced CD4+ and CD8+ repertoires were used to assign a CD4 or CD8 phenotype to each responding clone. Using fastp at Q25 and MiXCR, TCRdb reprocessed the public reads and kept productive beta chains. Each entry merges the rows of one CDR3 protein and shows their most common DNA and genes. The V and J calls were not made by the authors but by TCRdb's processing. The sample table shows about 410,000 distinct CDR3 sequences, and roughly 18% are seen once. The top ten clonotypes cover under 25% of the sample.

This clonotype occurred a few times. No cognate antigen has been identified for it. No quality values exist for individual bases; no much larger clone is one base distant. The paper's findings and limits, for the study overall: SARS-CoV-2 specificity of the second-wave clones peaking on day 37 was not confirmed. Only a couple of mild cases were covered by the study, and larger cohorts that include severe cases with pre-infection samples were considered necessary. Contracting CD4+ clones turned up mainly in the CM and EM memory subsets, whereas EMRA was where CD8+ clones were enriched. Balanced CD4/CD8 phenotypes were observed for clones contracting from day 15 to 85, whereas a bias towards CD4+ was observed for a second wave of clones expanding from day 15 to 37. Some responding clones were detected in pre-infection memory, suggesting pre-existing cross-reactive memory T cells joined the SARS-CoV-2 response.

The TCR was taken from a man younger than 30 who had mild COVID-19 (a few samples of this study predate the infection). The sample titles of this study are shuffled in the database, so cell type and time point are left out; the donor was told from shared clones. Material: PBMCs or a T cell subset sorted from them (not recorded which). In this chain, TRBV9 is recombined with TRBJ2-5; D gene: possibly TRBD1, on 6 matching bases. The nucleotides are TGTGCCAGCAGCTTACCCGGGACAAACCAATTCCAAGAGACCCAGTACTTC. Translation gives CASSLPGTNQFQETQYF.